This record looks at one T cell receptor (beta chain) sequence and its context. The antigen is not known. This specimen comes from a study of OX40 agonist ivuxolimab in advanced cancers. V lost 4 bases and J lost 6; bases outside the gene matches: 11. The CDR3 runs to 16 residues. Germline CDR1 and CDR2: MGHDK and SYGVNS. Study-wide findings and caveats: Expanded clones were, on average, more numerous among CD8+ T cells than CD4+.

This table comes from immunoSEQ multiplex PCR, and its TCRdb copy is limited to in-frame clones, with some not included. The repertoire holds tens of thousands of clones, about 93% seen once, with roughly 6.4% in the top ten. This TCR was sampled from an adult with an advanced solid tumor such as melanoma, head and neck, liver or kidney cancer. The sample here was CD4+ or CD8+ T cells sorted from blood, taken in a trial of the OX40 agonist ivuxolimab. The rearrangement joins TRBV25-1 to TRBJ2-2; 7 bases match TRBD1. CDR3 sequence (DNA): TGTGCCAGCAGTGGGGGACAGTATAGGGACGCCGGGGAGCTGTTTTTT. Its translation: CASSGGQYRDAGELFF.